A single sample is the source of the 27 T cell receptor beta chains below, sequenced in a study of OX40 agonist ivuxolimab in advanced cancers. Using immunoSEQ multiplex PCR, the repertoire was profiled, and TCRdb retains in-frame clones only, with some absent. The repertoire holds tens of thousands of clones, over 75% seen once, with under 30% in the top ten. Sample: CD4+ or CD8+ T cells sorted from blood, taken in a trial of the OX40 agonist ivuxolimab. The origin of the receptors is an adult with an advanced solid tumor such as melanoma, head and neck, liver or kidney cancer.

The chain has TRBV5-1 and TRBJ2-3; the match to TRBD1 covers 9 bases. Germline values: CDR1 SGHRS, CDR2 YFSETQ. V was clipped by 0 bases and J by 5 bases; unmatched bases: 7. This CDR3 is built from 16 residues. The DNA for the CDR3 is TGCGCCAGCAGCTTGGGGGACAGGGTTGGAGTAGATACGCAGTATTTT. Translation: CASSLGDRVGVDTQYF.

The chain recombines TRBV11-2 with TRBJ2-7; D tentatively reads TRBD1 or TRBD2 (5 bases each). This CDR3 contains 17 residues. Trimming pared 0 bases from V and 3 bases from J, leaving 18 bases between. The germline V gene encodes CDR1 SGHAT and CDR2 FQNNGV. The CDR3 reads CASSLEGVGPLYYEQYF. The CDR3 coding sequence is TGTGCCAGCAGCTTAGAGGGGGTCGGTCCTCTCTACTACGAGCAGTACTTC.

The chain carries TRBV5-1 and TRBJ1-5, with 7 nucleotides matching TRBD1. The CDR3 is 18 amino acids. Germline V gives CDR1 SGHRS, CDR2 YFSETQ. The V segment lost 4 bases and the J segment 2 bases; nucleotides outside the gene matches: 15. The CDR3 spells CASSPAGPRQGGNQPQHF. The CDR3 DNA reads as TGCGCCAGCAGCCCTGCGGGCCCTAGACAGGGCGGCAATCAGCCCCAGCATTTT.

The CDR3 spells CASSIDGPGQGRNEQFF. DNA of the CDR3: TGTGCCAGTAGTATAGATGGACCGGGACAGGGTAGGAATGAGCAGTTCTTC. The V and J genes are TRBV19 and TRBJ2-1; 9 nucleotides line up with TRBD1. From germline, CDR1 is LNHDA and CDR2 SQIVND (reference sequence). This CDR3 region has 17 residues. V was pared by 0 bases and J by 7 bases, with 10 bases of the junction left unmatched. Full variable domain (missing parts from reference TRBV19 and TRBJ2-1): DGGITQSPKYLFRKEGQNVTLSCEQNLNHDAMYWYRQDPGQGLRLIYYSQIVNDFQKGDIAEGYSVSREKKESFPLTVTSAQKNPTAFYLCASSIDGPGQGRNEQFFGPGTRLTVL.

The rearrangement joins TRBV19 to TRBJ1-5, with a possible D match to TRBD1 (6 bases). The CDR3 has 16 amino acids. Trimming took off 6 bases at V and 6 bases at J, with 21 bases between the two ends. CDR1 LNHDA and CDR2 SQIVND come from the germline V gene (reference sequence). The CDR3 sequence: CASSRTGGARFQPQHF. The CDR3 DNA reads TGTGCCAGTAGCAGGACGGGGGGCGCAAGGTTTCAGCCCCAGCATTTT. The full variable domain, with the rest looked up from reference TRBV19 and TRBJ1-5, is DGGITQSPKYLFRKEGQNVTLSCEQNLNHDAMYWYRQDPGQGLRLIYYSQIVNDFQKGDIAEGYSVSREKKESFPLTVTSAQKNPTAFYLCASSRTGGARFQPQHFGDGTRLSIL.

The chain has TRBV14 and TRBJ2-4; D may match TRBD1 or TRBD2 (5 bases each). There are 14 residues in the CDR3. Trimming removed 4 bases at V and 9 bases at J, with 16 bases between. The germline V gene encodes CDR1 SGHDN and CDR2 FVKESK. The CDR3 loop reads CASSLMGVGAIQYF. CDR3 nucleotides: TGTGCCAGCAGCCTAATGGGGGTTGGGGCCATTCAGTACTTC.

The chain couples TRBV6-1 to TRBJ2-7; TRBD2 aligns across 12 bases. V lost 9 bases to trimming and J lost 4 bases; unmatched junction nucleotides: 7. Germline CDR1 MNHNS, CDR2 SASEGT. The CDR3 spans 14 residues. The CDR3 DNA is TGTGCCAGTCTGACTAGCGGGAGAGCGTACGAGCAGTACTTC. Translating it yields CASLTSGRAYEQYF.

The V gene is TRBV5-1, the J gene TRBJ2-5; 7 bases are shared with TRBD2. Trimming took 6 bases from V and 5 from J; bases not matched to a gene: 7. Germline CDR1 SGHRS, CDR2 YFSETQ. This CDR3 is built from 13 residues. CDR3 nucleotide sequence: TGCGCCAGCACCTTCGAGGGAGGGGAGACCCAGTACTTC. This sequence encodes CASTFEGGETQYF.

V usage is TRBV29-1 and J usage is TRBJ1-4; a weak D match, TRBD1 (5 bases). The CDR3 spans 13 residues. Germline-derived CDR1 and CDR2 are SQVTM and ANQGSEA. V lost 5 bases and J lost 8, with 15 bases in between. As DNA, the CDR3 is TGCAGCGTTAGGATTTCTGAGGGGGAAAAACTGTTTTTT. It codes for CSVRISEGEKLFF.

The V gene is TRBV5-1, the J gene TRBJ2-1; 12 bases are shared with TRBD1. The V gene end was trimmed by 6 bases and the J gene end by 14 bases; junction bases not matched to a gene: 15. The CDR3 extends over 15 amino acids. Germline V gene sequence: CDR1 SGHRS, CDR2 YFSETQ. The CDR3 DNA reads as TGCGCCAGCAACCCCTCCGGGACAGGGGGCCCGTACAAGTTCTTC. It codes for CASNPSGTGGPYKFF.

This chain connects TRBV7-2 to TRBJ2-1; the match to TRBD1 covers 9 bases. The CDR3 extends over 15 amino acids. Losses at the gene ends were 6 bases for V and 6 bases for J; bases not matched to a gene: 9. In germline, CDR1 is SGHTA, CDR2 FQGNSA. CDR3 region: CASSSWTGASNEQFF. In DNA form, the CDR3 reads TGTGCCAGCAGTTCATGGACAGGGGCTAGCAATGAGCAGTTCTTC.

CDR3 coding DNA: TGTGCCAGCAGCCCGGGGCCGGGACTCCATAATTCACCCCTCCACTTT. It is translated as CASSPGPGLHNSPLHF. The chain uses TRBV27 and TRBJ1-6; tentatively, D is TRBD1 (5 bases). This CDR3 is built from 16 residues. V lost 6 bases and J lost 5, with 17 bases in between. Germline-derived CDR1 and CDR2 are MNHEY and SMNVEV (reference sequence).

The chain links TRBV11-3 to TRBJ2-3, with TRBD2 matching 8 bases. Germline CDR1 SGHNT, CDR2 YENEEA. The CDR3 runs 15 residues. The V gene end was trimmed by 0 bases and the J gene end by 6 bases; junction bases not matched to a gene: 5. The CDR3: CASSLDGTSLDTQYF. The CDR3 DNA reads TGTGCCAGCAGCTTAGATGGGACTAGTCTGGATACGCAGTATTTT.

The J gene is TRBJ2-7, the V gene TRBV5-1, with 8 bases aligning to TRBD1. Germline trimming cut 3 bases from V and 3 bases from J; bases unmatched to any gene: 8. The CDR3 runs to 15 residues. The V gene's germline CDR1 is SGHRS and CDR2 YFSETQ. CDR3 nucleotides: TGCGCCAGCAGCTCCGCAGGGGGCACAATCTACGAGCAGTACTTC. The encoded protein is CASSSAGGTIYEQYF.

This clone came up once. This chain uses TRBV19 with TRBJ1-1, with 7 positions matching TRBD1. Germline CDR1 is LNHDA and CDR2 is SQIVND (reference sequence). V gave up 7 bases and J gave up 5 bases; unmatched junction bases: 10. CDR3 length equals 14 residues. CDR3 residues: CASTNQGEGTEAFF. DNA of the CDR3: TGTGCCAGTACAAACCAGGGGGAAGGGACTGAAGCTTTCTTT.

The rearrangement joins TRBV7-9 to TRBJ2-3, with D perhaps matching TRBD2 (6 bases). CDR3 size: 13 residues. V lost 4 bases and J 1 base, leaving 6 bases between the germline ends. The germline V gene encodes CDR1 SEHNR and CDR2 FQNEAQ (reference sequence). CDR3 DNA: TGTGCCAGCAGCTCGGGGGGCACAGATACGCAGTATTTT. This gives the protein CASSSGGTDTQYF.

The chain has TRBV4-1 and TRBJ1-5; perhaps TRBD1 as D (5 bases). Germline values: CDR1 MGHRA, CDR2 YSYEKL. CDR3 size: 14 residues. V was clipped by 6 bases and J by 4 bases, with 13 bases between them. CDR3 region: CASRPHGGNQPQHF. Written as DNA, the CDR3 is TGCGCCAGCAGGCCGCATGGGGGGAATCAGCCCCAGCATTTT.

This clone was picked up one time. The V gene is TRBV10-2, the J gene TRBJ1-1; TRBD1 might be the D (6 bases). The V end was cut by 8 bases, the J end by 8 bases, with 9 bases between. Germline values: CDR1 WSHSY, CDR2 SAAADI. The CDR3 is 10 residues long. The CDR3 reads CASLDREAFF. CDR3 sequence (DNA): TGCGCCAGCCTTGACAGGGAAGCTTTCTTT.

This clone has just one count. The rearrangement joins TRBV7-9 to TRBJ1-3, with D perhaps TRBD1 (5 bases). This CDR3 contains 11 residues. Germline CDR1 SEHNR, CDR2 FQNEAQ (reference sequence). Trimming took 8 bases from V and 6 from J, leaving 8 bases between them. The CDR3 spells CASPTENTIYF. In nucleotides, the CDR3 is TGTGCCAGCCCGACAGAAAACACCATATATTTT. The full variable domain, its missing parts supplied by reference TRBV7-9 and TRBJ1-3, is DTGVSQNPRHKITKRGQNVTFRCDPISEHNRLYWYRQTLGQGPEFLTYFQNEAQLEKSRLLSDRFSAERPKGSFSTLEIQRTEQGDSAMYLCASPTENTIYFGEGSWLTVV.

The gene calls are TRBV28 and TRBJ2-1, with a weak D call TRBD1 (6 bases). The CDR3 has 15 residues. Germline loops: CDR1 MDHEN, CDR2 SYDVKM. V was clipped by 4 bases and J by 4 bases, with 14 bases between them. The CDR3 loop is CASSSGQMLYNEQFF. The CDR3 DNA is TGTGCCAGCAGTTCCGGACAGATGCTATACAATGAGCAGTTCTTC.

The chain combines TRBV7-9 with TRBJ2-2; unclear D gene. Germline loops: CDR1 SEHNR, CDR2 FQNEAQ (reference sequence). This CDR3 is built from 11 residues. V was cut by 7 bases and J by 8 bases, with 8 bases left in between. The CDR3 spells CASTKGGELFF. CDR3 DNA: TGTGCCAGCACCAAGGGAGGGGAGCTGTTTTTT. The entire variable domain, with the rest obtained from reference TRBV7-9 and TRBJ2-2, is as follows: DTGVSQNPRHKITKRGQNVTFRCDPISEHNRLYWYRQTLGQGPEFLTYFQNEAQLEKSRLLSDRFSAERPKGSFSTLEIQRTEQGDSAMYLCASTKGGELFFGEGSRLTVL.

This chain uses TRBV6-5 with TRBJ2-7; possible D gene TRBD2, 6 bases. Trimming stripped 2 bases from V and 2 bases from J, with 13 bases between. CDR1 MNHEY and CDR2 SVGAGI come from the germline V gene. The CDR3 length is 15 residues. The CDR3 DNA is TGTGCCAGCAGTTACCGCACGGGAGCCCCCTACGAGCAGTACTTC. It is translated as CASSYRTGAPYEQYF.

This clone was observed a single time. This chain links TRBV5-6 with TRBJ2-1; 7 nucleotides line up with TRBD2. The CDR3 is 16 residues long. Germline assignment: CDR1 SGHDT and CDR2 YYEEEE. J lost 3 bases, V lost 2 bases, and 8 bases had no gene match. DNA of the CDR3: TGTGCCAGCAGCTTCCGCGGGAGACCTATCTACAATGAGCAGTTCTTC. It encodes CASSFRGRPIYNEQFF.

The rearrangement links TRBV5-1 to TRBJ1-2; a possible D gene is TRBD1 (6 bases). Looked up from germline, CDR1 is SGHRS and CDR2 is YFSETQ. This CDR3 is built from 15 residues. V was trimmed by 1 base and J by 3 bases, leaving 13 bases between them. CDR3 DNA sequence: TGCGCCAGCAGCTTGTCTCCAGGGGACTACTATGGCTACACCTTC. Amino acid sequence: CASSLSPGDYYGYTF. Full variable domain (missing parts from reference TRBV5-1 and TRBJ1-2): KAGVTQTPRYLIKTRGQQVTLSCSPISGHRSVSWYQQTPGQGLQFLFEYFSETQRNKGNFPGRFSGRQFSNSRSEMNVSTLELGDSALYLCASSLSPGDYYGYTFGSGTRLTVV.

The CDR3 here is CASSFGQGIAETQYF. The CDR3, as DNA: TGTGCCAGCAGCTTTGGACAGGGTATTGCGGAGACCCAGTACTTC. The rearrangement joins TRBV2 to TRBJ2-5, with 8 bases identical to TRBD1. The CDR3 has 15 amino acids. V lost 6 bases to trimming and J lost 5 bases; unmatched junction nucleotides: 11. Germline CDR1 is SNHLY and CDR2 is FYNNEI.

This chain uses TRBV7-9 with TRBJ1-1, with D uncertain. The CDR3 spans 14 residues. Germline lookup yields CDR1 SEHNR and CDR2 FQNEAQ (reference sequence). Deletions cut 6 bases from V and 3 bases from J, with 14 bases between. The CDR3 loop reads CASRPDGLDTEAFF. For the CDR3, the DNA is TGTGCCAGCAGGCCAGACGGGTTGGACACTGAAGCTTTCTTT.

The chain carries TRBV7-6 and TRBJ1-1, with D hard to call. CDR1 and CDR2 (germline): SGHVS, FNYEAQ. Trimming pared 5 bases from V and 1 base from J, leaving 11 bases between. The CDR3 runs 14 residues. The CDR3 nucleotides read TGTGCCAGCAGCCCCGAGGACGGGAACACTGAAGCTTTCTTT. Its translation is CASSPEDGNTEAFF. Together with reference TRBV7-6 and TRBJ1-1, the CDR3 gives the full variable domain: GAGVSQSPRYKVTKRGQDVALRCDPISGHVSLYWYRQALGQGPEFLTYFNYEAQQDKSGLPNDRFSAERPEGSISTLTIQRTEQRDSAMYRCASSPEDGNTEAFFGQGTRLTVV.